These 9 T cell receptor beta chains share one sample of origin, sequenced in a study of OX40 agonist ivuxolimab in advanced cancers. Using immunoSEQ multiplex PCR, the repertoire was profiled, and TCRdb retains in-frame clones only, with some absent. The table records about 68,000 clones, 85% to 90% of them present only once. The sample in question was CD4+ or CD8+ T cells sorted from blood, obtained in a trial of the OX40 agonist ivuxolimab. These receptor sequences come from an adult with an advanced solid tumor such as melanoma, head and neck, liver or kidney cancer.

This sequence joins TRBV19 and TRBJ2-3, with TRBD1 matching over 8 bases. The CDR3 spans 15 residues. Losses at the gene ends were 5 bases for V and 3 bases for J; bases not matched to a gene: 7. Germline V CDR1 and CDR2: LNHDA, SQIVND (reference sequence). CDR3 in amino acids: CASSGGTGVTDTQYF. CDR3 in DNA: TGTGCCAGTAGTGGGGGGACAGGCGTTACAGATACGCAGTATTTT.

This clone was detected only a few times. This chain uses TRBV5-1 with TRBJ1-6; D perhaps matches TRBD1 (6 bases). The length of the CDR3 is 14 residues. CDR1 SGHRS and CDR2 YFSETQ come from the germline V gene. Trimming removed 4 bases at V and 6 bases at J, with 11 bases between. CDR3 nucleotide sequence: TGCGCCAGCAGCCCCGGACAGACTAATTCACCCCTCCACTTT. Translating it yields CASSPGQTNSPLHF.

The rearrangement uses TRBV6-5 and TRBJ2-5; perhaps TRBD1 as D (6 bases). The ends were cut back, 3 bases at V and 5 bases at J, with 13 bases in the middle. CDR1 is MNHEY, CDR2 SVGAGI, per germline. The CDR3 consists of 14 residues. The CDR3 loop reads CASSYLQGWETQYF. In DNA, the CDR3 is TGTGCCAGCAGTTATTTACAGGGTTGGGAGACCCAGTACTTC.

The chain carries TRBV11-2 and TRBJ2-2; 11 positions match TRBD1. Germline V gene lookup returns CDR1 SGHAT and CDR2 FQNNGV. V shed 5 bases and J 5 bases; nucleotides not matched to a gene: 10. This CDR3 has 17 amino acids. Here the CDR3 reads CASSPGPGTGGTGELFF. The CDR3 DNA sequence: TGTGCCAGCAGCCCCGGCCCAGGGACAGGGGGAACCGGGGAGCTGTTTTTT.

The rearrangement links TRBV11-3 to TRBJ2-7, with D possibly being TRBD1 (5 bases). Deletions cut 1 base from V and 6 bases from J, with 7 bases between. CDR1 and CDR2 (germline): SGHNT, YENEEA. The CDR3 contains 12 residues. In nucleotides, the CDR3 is TGTGCCAGCAGCTTAGGAAGGGGCGAGCAGTACTTC. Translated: CASSLGRGEQYF.

DNA for the CDR3: TGCGCCAGCAGCCAAGAGCCGGGACAGGGGATCTACGAGCAGTACTTC. Translation: CASSQEPGQGIYEQYF. This chain joins TRBV4-1 and TRBJ2-7, with 10 bases identical to TRBD1. Germline V gene sequence: CDR1 MGHRA, CDR2 YSYEKL. The CDR3 length is 16 residues. With V trimmed by 0 bases and J by 3 bases, 5 bases remained unmatched.

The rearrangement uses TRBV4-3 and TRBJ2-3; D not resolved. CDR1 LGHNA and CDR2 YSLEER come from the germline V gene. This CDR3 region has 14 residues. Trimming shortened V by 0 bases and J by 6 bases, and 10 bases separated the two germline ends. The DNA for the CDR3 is TGCGCCAGCAGCCAAGATCGGGCCTCGGATACGCAGTATTTT. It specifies CASSQDRASDTQYF.

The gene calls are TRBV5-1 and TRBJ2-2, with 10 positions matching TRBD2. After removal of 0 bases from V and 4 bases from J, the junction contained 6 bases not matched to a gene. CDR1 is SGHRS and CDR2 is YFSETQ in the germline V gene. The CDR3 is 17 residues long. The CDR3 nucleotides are TGCGCCAGCAGCTTGGTGGGACTAGCGCTCCCCACCGGGGAGCTGTTTTTT. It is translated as CASSLVGLALPTGELFF.

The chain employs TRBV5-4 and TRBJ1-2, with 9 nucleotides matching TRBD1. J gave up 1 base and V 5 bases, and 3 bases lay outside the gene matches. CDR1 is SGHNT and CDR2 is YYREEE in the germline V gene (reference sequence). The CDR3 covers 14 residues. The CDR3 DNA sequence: TGTGCCAGCAGGGACAGGGGAGGTAACTATGGCTACACCTTC. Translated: CASRDRGGNYGYTF.